This T cell receptor (beta chain) was sequenced for a study of T cell changes during pregnancy in multiple sclerosis. Per germline, CDR1 SGDLS and CDR2 YYNGEE. The CDR3 is 13 amino acids. TCRdb keeps only in-frame clones here, not all; method: immunoSEQ multiplex PCR. The sample lists about 59,000 clones, roughly 94% seen once, with 2.5% to 3% in the top ten. As to this clone: A read error may account for a junction end that differs from germline.

The clonotype originates from a female donor with multiple sclerosis, enrolled in a pregnancy study. The chain carries TRBV9 and TRBJ1-2; maybe TRBD1 (6 bases). Sequenced material: CD8+ T cells from peripheral blood mononuclear cells, taken after pregnancy. The CDR3 loop reads CASRPTGPDLGAF. Written as DNA, the CDR3 is TGTGCCAGCAGACCGACAGGACCTGACCTTGGGGCCTTC.